The TCR beta chain under discussion was sequenced for a study of shared clonotypes between healthy human individuals. Whole-study findings and limits: What limited the represented genetic and exposure-history diversity was the small number of donors.

CD45RO negativity and positive selection for CCR7 defined naive CD8 cells, a population that excluded terminally differentiated effector memory CD45RA+ cells. Regarding this clone: The target antigen is unknown.

CDR3 length equals 14 residues. The junction had 4 bases not matched to a gene; V was cut back by 5 bases and J by 4 bases. CDR1 and CDR2 (germline): MNHNS, SASEGT. Deep level was the assay's run setting. Over several immunoSEQ plates, each subset's genomic DNA was distributed in even portions. The sorted-subset replicate PCRs were given around 200 ng DNA, which is approximately 30,000 T cell genomes. Generated by immunoSEQ multiplex PCR, the TCRdb table keeps only in-frame clones and is missing some. The repertoire holds roughly 2.1 million clones, with approximately 94% as singletons. The sample taken for sequencing was naive CD8+ T cells from PBMCs. This chain connects TRBV6-1 to TRBJ2-7, with 11 bases that match TRBD2. The clonotype originates from a man aged 18 to 35 in good health. Some clones in this sample may be carry-over from other donors' samples. This chain's CDR3 is CASSPGLAAYEQYF. The CDR3 DNA is TGTGCCAGCAGTCCGGGACTAGCGGCTTACGAGCAGTACTTC.